This TCR beta chain was obtained from a study of PD-1 blockade in classical Hodgkin lymphoma. General study results and limits: Researchers reported that CD4+ TCR diversity, though not CD8+, rose significantly by C4D1.

Clones were read by immunoSEQ multiplex PCR, and TCRdb kept only the in-frame ones, dropping some. The data show roughly 96,000 clones, 89% seen once. Trimming took 5 bases from V and 4 from J; bases not matched to a gene: 1. Germline loops: CDR1 SGHRS, CDR2 YFSETQ. This CDR3 contains 13 residues. Each patient experienced a relapse that followed autologous stem cell transplantation, and brentuximab vedotin exposure varied. Complete response, partial response or progressive disease was recorded as best response. Remarks on this clone: Antigen: not known.

The clonotype originates from a human donor with classical Hodgkin lymphoma. Here the sequenced sample was peripheral blood mononuclear cells (PBMCs), taken before the second cycle of nivolumab. This sequence joins TRBV5-1 and TRBJ1-4; 8 bases map to TRBD1. The CDR3 nucleotides are TGCGCCAGCAGGACAGGGGATAATGAAAAACTGTTTTTT. Amino acids: CASRTGDNEKLFF.